The T cell receptor (beta chain) described here comes from a study of blood T cell repertoires in COVID-19. Profiled with immunoSEQ multiplex PCR; TCRdb holds only in-frame clones, not every one. The sample carries around 170,000 clones, 70% to 90% recorded once. This CDR3 has 11 amino acids. CDR1 and CDR2 (germline): LNHDA, SQIVND (reference sequence). The V and J ends lost 9 bases and 6 bases respectively, with 11 bases between them. This clone was seen once. This TCR derives from a man between 18 and 35 years old who had recovered from COVID-19. The rearrangement joins TRBV19 to TRBJ1-1, with D possibly matching TRBD1 (6 bases). Sample: peripheral blood. The CDR3 sequence is CASNRAAEAFF. CDR3 nucleotides: TGTGCCAGCAACAGGGCTGCTGAAGCTTTCTTT. Supplemented by reference TRBV19 and TRBJ1-1, the full variable domain reads DGGITQSPKYLFRKEGQNVTLSCEQNLNHDAMYWYRQDPGQGLRLIYYSQIVNDFQKGDIAEGYSVSREKKESFPLTVTSAQKNPTAFYLCASNRAAEAFFGQGTRLTVV.